This T cell receptor beta chain was captured by sequencing in a study of monozygotic twins with inflammatory bowel disease. Reanalyzing the 5' RACE reads, TCRdb keeps one entry per CDR3 protein, without DNA. Its listing shows about 300,000 distinct CDR3 sequences. Study observations and caveats: On the inverse Simpson index, IBD patients scored lower for TCRbeta diversity than healthy co-twins.

The CDR3 consists of 17 residues. Remarks on this clonotype: Its antigen is not identified.

The chain couples TRBV12-3 or TRBV12-4 to TRBJ2-5; TCRdb proposes TRBD1, but this gene call is untestable without DNA. This TCR was sampled from a human donor with ulcerative colitis or Crohn's disease, or a healthy co-twin of an affected twin (not recorded which). Sequencing was performed on blood. The chain's CDR3 is CASSTSAWLAGAETQYF.